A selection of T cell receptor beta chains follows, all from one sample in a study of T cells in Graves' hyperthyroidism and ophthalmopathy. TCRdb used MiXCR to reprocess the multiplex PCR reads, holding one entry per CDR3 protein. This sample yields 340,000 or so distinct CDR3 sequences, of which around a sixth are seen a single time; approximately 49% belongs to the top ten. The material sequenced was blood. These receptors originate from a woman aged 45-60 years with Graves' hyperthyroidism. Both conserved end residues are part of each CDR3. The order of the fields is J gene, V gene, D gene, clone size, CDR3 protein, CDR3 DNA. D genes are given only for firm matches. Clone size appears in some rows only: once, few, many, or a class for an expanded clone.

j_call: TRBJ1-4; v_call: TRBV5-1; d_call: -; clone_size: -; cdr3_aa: CASSLQEVDEKLFF; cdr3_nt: TGCGCCAGCAGCTTGCAGGAGGTCGATGAAAAACTGTTTTTT
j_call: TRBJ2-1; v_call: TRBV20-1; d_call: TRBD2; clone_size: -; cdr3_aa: CSARDDEEYEGGPRNEQFF; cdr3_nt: TGCAGTGCTAGAGATGACGAGGAATATGAGGGAGGGCCACGCAATGAGCAGTTCTTC
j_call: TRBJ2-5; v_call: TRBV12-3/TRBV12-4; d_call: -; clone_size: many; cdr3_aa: CASSFSQYQETQYF; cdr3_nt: TGTGCCAGCAGTTTTAGCCAGTACCAAGAGACCCAGTACTTC
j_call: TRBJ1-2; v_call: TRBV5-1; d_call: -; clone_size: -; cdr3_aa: CASSLERAENGYTF; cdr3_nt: TGCGCCAGCAGCTTGGAACGCGCGGAGAATGGCTACACCTTC
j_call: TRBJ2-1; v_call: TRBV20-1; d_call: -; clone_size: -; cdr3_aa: CSASLGGGRYNEQFF; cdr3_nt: TGCAGTGCTAGTCTTGGGGGGGGCCGCTACAATGAGCAGTTCTTC
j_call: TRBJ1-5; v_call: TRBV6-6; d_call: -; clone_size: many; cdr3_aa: CASSYPSPTGYNQPQHF; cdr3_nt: TGTGCCAGCAGTTACCCCTCACCGACAGGCTATAATCAGCCCCAGCATTTT
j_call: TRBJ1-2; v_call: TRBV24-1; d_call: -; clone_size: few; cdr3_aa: CATSGLKMYGYTF; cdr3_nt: TGTGCCACCAGTGGCCTAAAGATGTATGGCTACACCTTC
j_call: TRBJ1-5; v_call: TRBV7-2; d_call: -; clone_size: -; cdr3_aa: CASSLADANQPQHF; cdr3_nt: TGTGCCAGCAGCTTAGCGGACGCCAATCAGCCCCAGCATTTT
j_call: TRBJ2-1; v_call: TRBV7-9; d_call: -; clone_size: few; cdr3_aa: CASSLSRENEQFF; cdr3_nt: TGTGCCAGCAGCTTATCCAGGGAGAATGAGCAGTTCTTC
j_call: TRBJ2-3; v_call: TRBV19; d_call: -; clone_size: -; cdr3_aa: CASRDRTDTQYF; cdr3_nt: TGTGCCAGTAGGGACCGGACAGATACGCAGTATTTT
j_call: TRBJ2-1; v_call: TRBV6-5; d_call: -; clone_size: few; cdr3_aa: CASSSPTAKEQFF; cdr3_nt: TGTGCCAGCAGTTCCCCGACAGCAAAGGAGCAGTTCTTC
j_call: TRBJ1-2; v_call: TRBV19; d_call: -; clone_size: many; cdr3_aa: CASRDTGRVYGYTF; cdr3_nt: TGTGCCAGTAGGGACACCGGTCGTGTATATGGCTACACCTTC
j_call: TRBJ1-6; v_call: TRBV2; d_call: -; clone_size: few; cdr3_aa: CASSQGLSNSPLHF; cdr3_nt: TGTGCCAGCAGTCAAGGGCTCTCGAATTCACCCCTCCACTTT
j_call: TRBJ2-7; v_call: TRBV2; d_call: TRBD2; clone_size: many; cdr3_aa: CASSLAGNYEQYF; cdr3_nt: TGTGCCAGCAGTCTAGCGGGAAACTACGAGCAGTACTTC
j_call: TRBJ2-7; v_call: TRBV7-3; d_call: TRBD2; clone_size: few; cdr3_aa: CASSLERGKTYEQYF; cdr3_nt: TGTGCCAGCAGCTTGGAGCGGGGGAAAACCTACGAGCAGTACTTC
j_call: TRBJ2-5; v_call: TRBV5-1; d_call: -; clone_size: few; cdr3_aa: CASNLGDQGGETQYF; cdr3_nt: TGCGCCAGCAATTTAGGTGATCAGGGGGGAGAGACCCAGTACTTC
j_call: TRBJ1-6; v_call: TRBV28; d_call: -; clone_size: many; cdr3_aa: CASSFLGNNSPLHF; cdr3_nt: TGTGCCAGCAGTTTTTTAGGGAATAATTCACCCCTCCACTTT
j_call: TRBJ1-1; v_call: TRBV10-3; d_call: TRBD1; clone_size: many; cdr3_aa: CAISDPGQGTTEAFF; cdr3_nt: TGTGCCATCAGTGATCCGGGACAGGGAACCACTGAAGCTTTCTTT
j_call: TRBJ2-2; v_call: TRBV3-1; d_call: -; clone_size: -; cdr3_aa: CASSQDGTTNTGELFF; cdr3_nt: TGTGCCAGCAGCCAAGATGGGACAACGAACACCGGGGAGCTGTTTTTT
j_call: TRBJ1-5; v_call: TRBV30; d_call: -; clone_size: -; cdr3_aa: CAWSGGQGNNQPQHF; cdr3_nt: TGTGCCTGGAGTGGAGGGCAGGGTAACAATCAGCCCCAGCATTTT
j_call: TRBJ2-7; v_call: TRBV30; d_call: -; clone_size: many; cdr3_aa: CAWSRYRATEQYF; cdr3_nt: TGTGCCTGGAGTAGGTACAGGGCGACCGAGCAGTACTTC
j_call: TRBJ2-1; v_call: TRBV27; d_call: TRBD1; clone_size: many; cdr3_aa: CASSLGTGGNEQFF; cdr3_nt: TGTGCCAGCAGTTTGGGGACAGGGGGAAATGAGCAGTTCTTC
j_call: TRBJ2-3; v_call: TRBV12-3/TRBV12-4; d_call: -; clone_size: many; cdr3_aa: CASSSRGSTDTQYF; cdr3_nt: TGTGCCAGCAGTTCGAGGGGAAGTACAGATACGCAGTATTTT
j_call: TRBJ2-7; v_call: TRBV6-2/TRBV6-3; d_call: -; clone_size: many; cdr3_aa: CASSYELATSYEQYF; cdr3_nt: TGTGCCAGCAGTTACGAGTTGGCTACCTCCTACGAGCAGTACTTC
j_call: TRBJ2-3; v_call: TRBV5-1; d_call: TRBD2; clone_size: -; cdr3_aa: CASSITSGFTDTQYF; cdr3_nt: TGCGCCAGCAGCATTACTAGCGGGTTCACAGATACGCAGTATTTT
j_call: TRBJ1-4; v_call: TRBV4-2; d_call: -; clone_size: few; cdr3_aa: CASSQDWTDPLKLFF; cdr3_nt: TGTGCCAGCAGCCAAGACTGGACGGATCCACTGAAACTGTTTTTT
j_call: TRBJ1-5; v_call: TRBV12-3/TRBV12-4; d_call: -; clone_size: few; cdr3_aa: CASKYSNQPQHF; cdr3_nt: TGTGCCAGCAAATATAGCAATCAGCCCCAGCATTTT
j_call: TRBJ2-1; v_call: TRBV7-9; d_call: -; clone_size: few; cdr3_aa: CASSLILGAEEQFF; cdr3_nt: TGTGCCAGCAGCTTAATTCTAGGAGCGGAGGAGCAGTTCTTC
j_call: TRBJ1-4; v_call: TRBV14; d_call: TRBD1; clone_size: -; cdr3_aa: CASSPDRGSEKLFF; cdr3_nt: TGTGCCAGCAGCCCGGACAGGGGCAGCGAAAAACTGTTTTTT
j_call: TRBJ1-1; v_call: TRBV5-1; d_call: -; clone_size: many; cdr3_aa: CASSRQAMNTEAFF; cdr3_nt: TGCGCCAGCAGCCGACAGGCCATGAACACTGAAGCTTTCTTT
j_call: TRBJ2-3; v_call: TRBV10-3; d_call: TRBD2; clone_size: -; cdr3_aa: CAISRTSGRGADTQYF; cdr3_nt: TGTGCCATCAGTCGGACTAGCGGGAGAGGGGCAGATACGCAGTATTTT
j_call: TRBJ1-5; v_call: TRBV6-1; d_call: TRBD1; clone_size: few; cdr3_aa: CASGDRVEQPQHF; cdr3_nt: TGTGCCAGCGGCGACAGGGTCGAGCAGCCCCAGCATTTT
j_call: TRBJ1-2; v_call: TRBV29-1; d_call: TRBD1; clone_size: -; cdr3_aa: CSVGTGGAYGYTF; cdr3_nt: TGCAGCGTAGGGACAGGGGGGGCTTATGGCTACACCTTC
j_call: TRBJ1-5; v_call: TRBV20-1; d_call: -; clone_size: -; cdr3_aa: CSAQLGGYSNQPQHF; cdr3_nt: TGCAGTGCTCAGTTGGGGGGCTATAGCAATCAGCCCCAGCATTTT
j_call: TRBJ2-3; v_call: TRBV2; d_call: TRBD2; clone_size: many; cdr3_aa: CASSELAGGRSGDTQYF; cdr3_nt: TGTGCCAGCAGCGAGCTAGCGGGAGGCCGAAGCGGAGATACGCAGTATTTT
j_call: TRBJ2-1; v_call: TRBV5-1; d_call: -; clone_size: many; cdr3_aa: CASSGRPEGHNEQFF; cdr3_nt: TGCGCCAGCAGCGGGCGCCCGGAGGGCCACAATGAGCAGTTCTTC
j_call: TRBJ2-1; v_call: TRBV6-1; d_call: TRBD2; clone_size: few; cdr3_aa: CASRATSGGTDEQFF; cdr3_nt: TGTGCCAGCAGAGCCACTAGCGGGGGAACGGATGAGCAGTTCTTC
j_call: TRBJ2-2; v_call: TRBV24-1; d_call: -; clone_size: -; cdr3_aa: CATSDHSTYTGELFF; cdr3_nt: TGTGCCACCAGTGACCACTCAACATACACCGGGGAGCTGTTTTTT
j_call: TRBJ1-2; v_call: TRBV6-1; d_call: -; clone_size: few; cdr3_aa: CASSEGHFWGSYGYTF; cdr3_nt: TGTGCCAGCAGTGAGGGCCACTTCTGGGGAAGCTATGGCTACACCTTC
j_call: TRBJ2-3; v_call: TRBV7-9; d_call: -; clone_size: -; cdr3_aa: CASSFSRHRTDTQYF; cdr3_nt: TGTGCCAGCAGCTTCTCCCGTCACCGCACAGATACGCAGTATTTT
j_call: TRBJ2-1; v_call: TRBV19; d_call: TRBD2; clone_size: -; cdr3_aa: CASSRGTSGYNEQFF; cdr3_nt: TGTGCCAGTAGTAGAGGGACTAGCGGCTACAATGAGCAGTTCTTC
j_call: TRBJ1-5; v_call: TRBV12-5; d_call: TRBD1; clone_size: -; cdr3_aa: CASGLTPGTGDFSNQPQHF; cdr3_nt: TGTGCTAGTGGTTTGACCCCTGGGACAGGGGATTTTAGCAATCAGCCCCAGCATTTT
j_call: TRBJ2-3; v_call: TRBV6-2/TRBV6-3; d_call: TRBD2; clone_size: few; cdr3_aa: CASSFNPRTSGTTDTQYF; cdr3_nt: TGTGCCAGCAGTTTCAACCCGCGGACTAGCGGGACCACAGATACGCAGTATTTT
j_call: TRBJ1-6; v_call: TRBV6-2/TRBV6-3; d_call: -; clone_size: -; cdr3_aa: CATFGGGGSPLHF; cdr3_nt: TGTGCCACATTTGGCGGTGGAGGTTCACCCCTCCACTTT
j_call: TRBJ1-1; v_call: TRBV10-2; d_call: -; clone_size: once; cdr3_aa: CASKPLEGNTEAFF; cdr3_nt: TGCGCCTCCAAGCCCCTGGAGGGGAACACTGAAGCTTTCTTT
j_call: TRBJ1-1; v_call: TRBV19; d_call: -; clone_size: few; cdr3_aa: CASSMVITEEAFF; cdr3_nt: TGTGCCAGTAGTATGGTTATTACGGAAGAAGCTTTCTTT
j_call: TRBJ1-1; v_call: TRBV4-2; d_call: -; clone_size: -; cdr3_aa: CASSQDFLTGDTEAFF; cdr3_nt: TGTGCCAGCAGCCAAGATTTTCTGACGGGGGACACTGAAGCTTTCTTT
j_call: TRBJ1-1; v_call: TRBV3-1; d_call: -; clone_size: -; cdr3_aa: CASSPRRRPNTEAFF; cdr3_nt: TGTGCCAGCAGCCCACGACGTCGGCCGAACACTGAAGCTTTCTTT
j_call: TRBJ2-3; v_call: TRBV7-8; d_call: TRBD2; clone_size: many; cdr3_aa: CASSFPGLPLADTQYF; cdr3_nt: TGTGCCAGCAGCTTCCCGGGACTACCTCTCGCAGATACGCAGTATTTT
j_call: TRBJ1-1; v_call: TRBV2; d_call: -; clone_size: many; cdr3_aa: CASSGRQGHTEAFF; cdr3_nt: TGTGCCAGCAGTGGTCGGCAGGGCCACACTGAAGCTTTCTTT
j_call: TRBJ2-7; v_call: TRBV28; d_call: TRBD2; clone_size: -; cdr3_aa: CASSRLAGAKQYF; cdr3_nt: TGTGCCAGCAGTCGACTAGCGGGAGCCAAGCAGTACTTC
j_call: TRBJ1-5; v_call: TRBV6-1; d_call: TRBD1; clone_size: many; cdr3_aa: CASSGQGVSNQPQHF; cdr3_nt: TGTGCCAGCAGTGGGCAGGGGGTCAGCAATCAGCCCCAGCATTTT
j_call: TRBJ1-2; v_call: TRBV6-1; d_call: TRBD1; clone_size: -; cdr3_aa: CASSSDGQGSGGYTF; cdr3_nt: TGTGCCAGCAGCTCCGATGGACAGGGGTCCGGTGGCTACACCTTC
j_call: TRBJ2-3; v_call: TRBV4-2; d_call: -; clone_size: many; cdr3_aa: CASSQMVDTQYF; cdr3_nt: TGTGCCAGCAGCCAAATGGTGGATACGCAGTATTTT
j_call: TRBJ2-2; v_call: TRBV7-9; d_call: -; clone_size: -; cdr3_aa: CASSLAEGPGELFF; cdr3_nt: TGTGCCAGCAGCTTAGCGGAAGGCCCCGGGGAGCTGTTTTTT
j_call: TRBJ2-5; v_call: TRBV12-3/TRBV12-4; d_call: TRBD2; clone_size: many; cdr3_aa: CASSLRTSGSEETQYF; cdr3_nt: TGTGCCAGCAGTTTGAGGACTAGCGGGAGCGAAGAGACCCAGTACTTC
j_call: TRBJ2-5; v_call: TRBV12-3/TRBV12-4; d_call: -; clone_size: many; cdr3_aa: CASSSTPTAETQYF; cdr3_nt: TGTGCCAGCAGTTCGACACCGACGGCGGAGACCCAGTACTTC